The 7 T cell receptor beta chains in this list originate from one sample, sequenced in a study of T cell changes during pregnancy in multiple sclerosis. Repertoires were generated with immunoSEQ multiplex PCR, while TCRdb's copy carries only in-frame clones and drops some. The sample carries 70,000 to 80,000 clones, about 93% recorded once. The sequencing used peripheral blood, collected in the first trimester of pregnancy. These receptors came from a female donor with multiple sclerosis, enrolled in a pregnancy study.

The J gene is TRBJ2-5, the V gene TRBV19; TRBD2 matches 14 bases. Germline V gene sequence: CDR1 LNHDA, CDR2 SQIVND (reference sequence). V was clipped by 6 bases and J by 9 bases; unmatched bases: 6. The CDR3 has 14 residues. CDR3 nucleotides: TGTGCCAGTAGGAGGGGACTAGCGGGGGACCCCCAGTACTTC. Its translation is CASRRGLAGDPQYF.

This chain joins TRBV5-1 and TRBJ2-2; D gene uncertain. Trimming pared 1 base from V and 5 bases from J, leaving 6 bases between. The CDR3 totals 13 residues. Per germline, CDR1 SGHRS and CDR2 YFSETQ. The CDR3 DNA follows: TGCGCCAGCAGCTTGACCAGAACCGGGGAGCTGTTTTTT. Translating it yields CASSLTRTGELFF.

The chain is built from TRBV4-1 and TRBJ2-3; the match to TRBD2 covers 12 bases. V lost 2 bases, J lost 5 bases, and 5 bases stayed unmatched. In germline, CDR1 is MGHRA, CDR2 YSYEKL. This CDR3 comprises 16 residues. The CDR3 sequence is CASSQTSGRRQDTQYF. The CDR3 bases are TGCGCCAGCAGCCAAACTAGCGGGAGGCGGCAAGATACGCAGTATTTT.

The V call is TRBV18, the J call TRBJ1-4; D remains unclear. V lost 5 bases and J lost 4, with 8 bases in between. The CDR3 runs 13 residues. Germline CDR1 KGHSH, CDR2 LQKENI. The CDR3 nucleotides are TGTGCCAGCTCAAATGGGCTTAATGAAAAACTGTTTTTT. This encodes CASSNGLNEKLFF.

The chain joins TRBV7-9 to TRBJ1-5; 8 positions match TRBD1. CDR1 and CDR2 (germline): SEHNR, FQNEAQ (reference sequence). The V gene end was trimmed by 1 base and the J gene end by 0 bases; junction bases not matched to a gene: 2. This CDR3 has 16 residues. CDR3 bases: TGTGCCAGCAGCTTAGTAGGGACAGGTAGCAATCAGCCCCAGCATTTT. Amino acid sequence: CASSLVGTGSNQPQHF.

The chain combines TRBV5-4 with TRBJ2-5; weak D call: TRBD1 (7 bases). CDR3 length equals 14 residues. Trimming stripped 4 bases from V and 5 bases from J, with 15 bases between. In germline, CDR1 is SGHNT, CDR2 YYREEE (reference sequence). The CDR3 spells CASSPRQGGETQYF. As DNA, the CDR3 is TGTGCCAGCAGCCCACGACAGGGAGGCGAGACCCAGTACTTC.

V is TRBV6-5 and J is TRBJ1-3; D perhaps matches TRBD1 (6 bases). CDR1 MNHEY and CDR2 SVGAGI come from the germline V gene. CDR3 length equals 15 residues. Trimming cost V 6 bases and J 3 bases, with 15 bases left between them. CDR3 nucleotide sequence: TGTGCCAGCAGCCTCGTGGGGGCAAATGGAAACACCATATATTTT. Its protein is CASSLVGANGNTIYF.